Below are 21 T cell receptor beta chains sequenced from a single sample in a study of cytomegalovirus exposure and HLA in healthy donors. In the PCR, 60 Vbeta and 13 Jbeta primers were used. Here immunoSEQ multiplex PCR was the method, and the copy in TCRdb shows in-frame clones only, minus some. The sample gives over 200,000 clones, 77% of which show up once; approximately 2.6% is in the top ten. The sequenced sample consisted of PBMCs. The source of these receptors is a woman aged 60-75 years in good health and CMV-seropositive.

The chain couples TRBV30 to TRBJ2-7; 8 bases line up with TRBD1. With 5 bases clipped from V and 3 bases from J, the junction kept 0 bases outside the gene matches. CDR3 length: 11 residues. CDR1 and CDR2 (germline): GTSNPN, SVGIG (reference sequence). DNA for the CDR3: TGTGCCTGGGACAGGGGCTACGAGCAGTACTTC. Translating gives CAWDRGYEQYF.

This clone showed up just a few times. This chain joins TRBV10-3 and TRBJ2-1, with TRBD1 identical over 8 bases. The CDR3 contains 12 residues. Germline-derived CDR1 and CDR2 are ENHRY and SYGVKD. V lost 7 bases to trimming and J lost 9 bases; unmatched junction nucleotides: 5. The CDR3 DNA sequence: TGTGCCATCAAGGAACAGGGGGTTGAGCAGTTCTTC. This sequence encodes CAIKEQGVEQFF.

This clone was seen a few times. The CDR3 sequence: CASSRGQDTGELFF. The CDR3 DNA reads TGTGCCAGCAGCCGGGGACAAGACACCGGGGAGCTGTTTTTT. The chain employs TRBV5-4 and TRBJ2-2, with a weak D call TRBD1 (6 bases). The CDR3 loop spans 14 amino acids. V was cut by 4 bases and J by 3 bases, with 10 bases left in between. Germline V CDR1 and CDR2: SGHNT, YYREEE (reference sequence).

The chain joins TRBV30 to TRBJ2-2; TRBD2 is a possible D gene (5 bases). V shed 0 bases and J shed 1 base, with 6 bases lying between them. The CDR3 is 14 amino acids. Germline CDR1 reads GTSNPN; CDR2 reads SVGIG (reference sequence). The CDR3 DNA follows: TGTGCCTGGAGTGTACTAGTGAACACCGGGGAGCTGTTTTTT. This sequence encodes CAWSVLVNTGELFF. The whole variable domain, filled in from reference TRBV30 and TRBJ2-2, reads SQTIHQWPATLVQPVGSPLSLECTVEGTSNPNLYWYRQAAGRGLQLLFYSVGIGQISSEVPQNLSASRPQDRQFILSSKKLLLSDSGFYLCAWSVLVNTGELFFGEGSRLTVL.

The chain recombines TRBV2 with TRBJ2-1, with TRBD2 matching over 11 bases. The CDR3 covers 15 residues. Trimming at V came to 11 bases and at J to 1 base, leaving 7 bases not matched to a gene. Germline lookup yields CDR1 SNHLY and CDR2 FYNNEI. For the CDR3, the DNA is TGTGCCTGCACCGGGACTAGCGGATCCTACAATGAGCAGTTCTTC. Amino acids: CACTGTSGSYNEQFF. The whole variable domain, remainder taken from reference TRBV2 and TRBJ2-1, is EPEVTQTPSHQVTQMGQEVILRCVPISNHLYFYWYRQILGQKVEFLVSFYNNEISEKSEIFDDQFSVERPDGSNFTLKIRSTKLEDSAMYFCACTGTSGSYNEQFFGPGTRLTVL.

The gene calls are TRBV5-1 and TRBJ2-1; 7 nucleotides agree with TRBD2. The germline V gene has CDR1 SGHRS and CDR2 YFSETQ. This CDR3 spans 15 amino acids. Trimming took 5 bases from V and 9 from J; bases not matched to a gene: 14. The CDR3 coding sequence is TGCGCCAGCAGATCAGCCGGGCCTAGCGGTATTGAGCAGTTCTTC. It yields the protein CASRSAGPSGIEQFF.

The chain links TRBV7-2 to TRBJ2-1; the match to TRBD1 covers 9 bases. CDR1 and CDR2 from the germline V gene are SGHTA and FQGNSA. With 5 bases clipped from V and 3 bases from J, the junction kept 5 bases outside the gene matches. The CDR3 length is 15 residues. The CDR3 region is CASSPTGQGYNEQFF. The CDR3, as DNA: TGTGCCAGCAGCCCCACGGGACAGGGCTACAATGAGCAGTTCTTC.

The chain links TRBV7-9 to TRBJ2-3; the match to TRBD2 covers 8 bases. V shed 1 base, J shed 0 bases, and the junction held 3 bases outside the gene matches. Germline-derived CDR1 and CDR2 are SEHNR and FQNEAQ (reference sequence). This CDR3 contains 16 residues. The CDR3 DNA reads TGTGCCAGCAGCTTAGGTCGGGGGGGGAGCACAGATACGCAGTATTTT. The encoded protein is CASSLGRGGSTDTQYF.

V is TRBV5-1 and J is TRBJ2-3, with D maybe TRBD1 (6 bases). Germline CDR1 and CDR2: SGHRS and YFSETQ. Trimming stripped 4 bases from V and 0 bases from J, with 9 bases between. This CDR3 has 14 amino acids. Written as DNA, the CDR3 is TGCGCCAGCAGCACCGGACAGAGCACAGATACGCAGTATTTT. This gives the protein CASSTGQSTDTQYF.

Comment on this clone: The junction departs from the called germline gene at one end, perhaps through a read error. In nucleotides, the CDR3 is TGTGCCAGCAGAGAAGGGGGGGTTTATGGCTACACCTTC. Encoded protein: CASREGGVYGYTF. The V call is TRBV2, the J call TRBJ1-2; D possibly corresponds to TRBD1 (6 bases). The CDR3 has 13 residues. The germline CDR1 and CDR2 sequences are SNHLY and FYNNEI.

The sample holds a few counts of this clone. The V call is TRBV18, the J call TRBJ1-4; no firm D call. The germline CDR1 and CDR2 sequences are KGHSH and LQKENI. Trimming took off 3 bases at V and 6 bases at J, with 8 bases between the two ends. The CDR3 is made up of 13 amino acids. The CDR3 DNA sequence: TGTGCCAGCTCACCCGCGGGCGATGAAAAACTGTTTTTT. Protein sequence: CASSPAGDEKLFF.

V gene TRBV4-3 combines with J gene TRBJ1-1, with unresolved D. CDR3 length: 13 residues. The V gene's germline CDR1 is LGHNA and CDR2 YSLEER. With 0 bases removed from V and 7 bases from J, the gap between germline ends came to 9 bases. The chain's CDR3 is CASSQDLRVEAFF. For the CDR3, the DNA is TGCGCCAGCAGCCAAGATTTACGGGTTGAAGCTTTCTTT.

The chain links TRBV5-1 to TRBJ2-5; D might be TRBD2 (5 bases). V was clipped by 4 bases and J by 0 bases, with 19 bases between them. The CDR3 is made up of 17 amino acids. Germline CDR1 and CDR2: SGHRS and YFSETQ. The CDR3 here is CASSPGLKVLYQETQYF. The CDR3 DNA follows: TGCGCCAGCAGCCCAGGACTTAAAGTTCTGTACCAAGAGACCCAGTACTTC. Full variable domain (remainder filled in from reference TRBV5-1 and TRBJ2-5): KAGVTQTPRYLIKTRGQQVTLSCSPISGHRSVSWYQQTPGQGLQFLFEYFSETQRNKGNFPGRFSGRQFSNSRSEMNVSTLELGDSALYLCASSPGLKVLYQETQYFGPGTRLLVL.

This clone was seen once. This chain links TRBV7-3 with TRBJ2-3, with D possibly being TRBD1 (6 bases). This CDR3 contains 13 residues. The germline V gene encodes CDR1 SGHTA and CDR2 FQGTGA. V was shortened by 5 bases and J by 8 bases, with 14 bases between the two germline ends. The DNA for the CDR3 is TGTGCCAGCAGCCCCCAAGGGGGTGGTACGCAGTATTTT. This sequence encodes CASSPQGGGTQYF.

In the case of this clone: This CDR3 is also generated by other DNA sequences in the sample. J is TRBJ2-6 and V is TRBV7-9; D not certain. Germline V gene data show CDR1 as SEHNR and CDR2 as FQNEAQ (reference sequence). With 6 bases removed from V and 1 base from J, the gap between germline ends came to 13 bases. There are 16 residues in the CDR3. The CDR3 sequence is CASRESLLSGANVLTF. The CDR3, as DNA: TGTGCCAGCAGAGAGTCTTTGTTGTCTGGGGCCAACGTCCTGACTTTC. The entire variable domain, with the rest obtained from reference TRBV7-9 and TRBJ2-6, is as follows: DTGVSQNPRHKITKRGQNVTFRCDPISEHNRLYWYRQTLGQGPEFLTYFQNEAQLEKSRLLSDRFSAERPKGSFSTLEIQRTEQGDSAMYLCASRESLLSGANVLTFGAGSRLTVL.

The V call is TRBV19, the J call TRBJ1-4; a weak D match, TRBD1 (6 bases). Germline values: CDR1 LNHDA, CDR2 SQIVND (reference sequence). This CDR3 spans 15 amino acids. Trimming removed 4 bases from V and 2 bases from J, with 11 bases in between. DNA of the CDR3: TGTGCCAGTAGTAGGGGGGGCACGACTAATGAAAAACTGTTTTTT. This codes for CASSRGGTTNEKLFF.

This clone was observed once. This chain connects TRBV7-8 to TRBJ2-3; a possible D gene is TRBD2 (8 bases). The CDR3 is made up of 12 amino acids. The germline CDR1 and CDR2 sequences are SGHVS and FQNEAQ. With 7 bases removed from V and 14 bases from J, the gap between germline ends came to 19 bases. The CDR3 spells CASNLGRGQSYF. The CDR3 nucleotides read TGTGCCAGCAACCTCGGGAGGGGACAGTCGTATTTT.

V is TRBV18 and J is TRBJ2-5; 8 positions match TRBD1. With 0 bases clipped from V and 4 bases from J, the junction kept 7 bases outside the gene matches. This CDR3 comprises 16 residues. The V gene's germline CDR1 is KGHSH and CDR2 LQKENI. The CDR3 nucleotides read TGTGCCAGCTCACCACCCGGGACAGGACTATCAGAGACCCAGTACTTC. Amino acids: CASSPPGTGLSETQYF.

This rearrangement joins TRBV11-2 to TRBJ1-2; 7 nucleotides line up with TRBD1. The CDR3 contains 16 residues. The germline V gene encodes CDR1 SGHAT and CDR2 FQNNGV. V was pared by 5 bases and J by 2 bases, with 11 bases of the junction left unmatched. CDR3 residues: CASSQSAGTANYGYTF. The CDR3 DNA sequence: TGTGCCAGCAGCCAGAGCGCCGGGACAGCCAACTATGGCTACACCTTC.

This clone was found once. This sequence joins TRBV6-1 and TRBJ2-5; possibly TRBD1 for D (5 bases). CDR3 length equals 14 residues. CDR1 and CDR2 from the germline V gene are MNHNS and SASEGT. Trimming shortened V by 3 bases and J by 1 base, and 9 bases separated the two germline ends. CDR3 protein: CASSERQLQETQYF. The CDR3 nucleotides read TGTGCCAGCAGTGAGCGACAGCTCCAAGAGACCCAGTACTTC.

CDR3 bases: TGTGCCAGCATAGAGTCTGTGTATGAAGCTTTCTTT. It yields the protein CASIESVYEAFF. This chain uses TRBV6-1 with TRBJ1-1; D not resolved. CDR3 size: 12 residues. CDR1 and CDR2 from the germline V gene are MNHNS and SASEGT. V was shortened by 7 bases and J by 7 bases, with 13 bases between the two germline ends.